This T cell receptor (beta chain) was recorded in a study of T cells after yellow fever vaccination. Study results and caveats: Among all clonotypes, a small share was observed in both CD4 and CD8 compartments.

TCRdb itself ran the 5' RACE reads through MiXCR, one entry per CDR3 protein. The sample includes approximately 300,000 distinct CDR3 sequences, roughly 6.8% of them seen just once. V gave up 0 bases and J gave up 0 bases, with 11 bases separating them. CDR3 length: 16 residues. Per the germline V gene, CDR1 is MNHEY and CDR2 is SVGAGI. Comment on this clonotype: Its specificity is not known.

The chain employs TRBV6-5 and TRBJ1-1; the D is unclear. The starting material was PBMCs, obtained around 45 days after the first yellow fever vaccination. The source of this sequence is a man younger than 30 who received the YFV17D yellow fever vaccine. DNA for the CDR3: TGTGCCAGCAGTTACTCGAGAGACAACATGAACACTGAAGCTTTCTTT. It yields the protein CASSYSRDNMNTEAFF.